A single sample gave rise to the 4 T cell receptor beta chains below, sequenced in a study of cytomegalovirus exposure and HLA in healthy donors. With 60 Vbeta and 13 Jbeta primers, the PCR was carried out. The protocol was immunoSEQ multiplex PCR, while the TCRdb copy is restricted to in-frame clones and leaves out a portion. The repertoire shows around 40,000 clones; the top ten hold 6.2%. The material sequenced was PBMCs. The receptors come from a man in his thirties or forties in good health and CMV-seronegative.

This chain's CDR3 is CASSLGGSGGDSNQPQHF. The DNA of the CDR3 is TGTGCCAGCAGCCTAGGGGGGTCTGGGGGGGATAGCAATCAGCCCCAGCATTTT. The chain joins TRBV7-2 to TRBJ1-5; tentatively, D is TRBD1 (6 bases). V was trimmed by 5 bases and J by 0 bases, leaving 20 bases between them. In germline, CDR1 is SGHTA, CDR2 FQGNSA. This CDR3 spans 18 amino acids.

V usage is TRBV5-4 and J usage is TRBJ2-7; 7 nucleotides match TRBD2. The CDR3 extends over 16 amino acids. After removal of 0 bases from V and 2 bases from J, the junction contained 8 bases not matched to a gene. Germline V gene data show CDR1 as SGHNT and CDR2 as YYREEE (reference sequence). The CDR3 bases are TGTGCCAGCAGCTTGGGCCGCGGGGGACCAACCTACGAGCAGTACTTC. Translating it yields CASSLGRGGPTYEQYF.

This chain joins TRBV9 and TRBJ2-7, with D perhaps matching TRBD1 (6 bases). Between the trimmed V and J ends, which lost 2 bases and 3 bases, there was a span of 18 bases. Germline loops: CDR1 SGDLS, CDR2 YYNGEE. There are 16 residues in the CDR3. CDR3: CASSVSGQGPVYEQYF. The DNA of the CDR3 is TGTGCCAGCAGCGTTTCGGGGCAGGGGCCCGTCTACGAGCAGTACTTC.

The genes are TRBV6-5 and TRBJ2-1; D gene unclear. Trimming shortened V by 5 bases and J by 13 bases, and 12 bases separated the two germline ends. This CDR3 is 11 amino acids long. Germline CDR1 reads MNHEY; CDR2 reads SVGAGI. CDR3 bases: TGTGCCAGCAGTGACCATAGAGGACAGTTCTTC. It encodes CASSDHRGQFF.